Below, 30 T cell receptor beta chains from the same sample are listed, as sequenced in a study of blood T cell repertoires in COVID-19. Produced via immunoSEQ multiplex PCR; TCRdb's table is partial and in-frame only. Among more than 95,000 clones listed, about 85% were seen once. What was sequenced was peripheral blood. The source of these receptors is a human donor in a cohort sampled during active COVID-19.

The J gene is TRBJ2-3, the V gene TRBV27; perhaps TRBD2 as D (5 bases). Germline V gene lookup returns CDR1 MNHEY and CDR2 SMNVEV (reference sequence). The CDR3 has 14 residues. The V end lost 2 bases, the J end lost 1 base, and 7 bases lay between the germline ends. The CDR3 loop reads CASSLAGGTDTQYF. CDR3 in DNA: TGTGCCAGCAGTTTAGCGGGCGGCACAGATACGCAGTATTTT.

The rearrangement uses TRBV5-1 and TRBJ2-6; 8 nucleotides agree with TRBD1. Germline values: CDR1 SGHRS, CDR2 YFSETQ. The junction had 2 bases not matched to a gene; V was cut back by 2 bases and J by 1 base. The CDR3 length is 16 residues. CDR3 sequence: CASSFDRGSGANVLTF. The CDR3 coding sequence is TGCGCCAGCAGCTTCGACAGGGGTTCTGGGGCCAACGTCCTGACTTTC.

J is TRBJ2-5 and V is TRBV5-6; 8 bases map to TRBD1. Germline V gene sequence: CDR1 SGHDT, CDR2 YYEEEE. Losses at the gene ends were 4 bases for V and 4 bases for J; bases not matched to a gene: 3. The length of the CDR3 is 13 residues. The CDR3 reads CASSATGAETQYF. The CDR3 DNA reads TGTGCCAGCAGCGCGACAGGGGCAGAGACCCAGTACTTC.

This chain connects TRBV19 to TRBJ2-4; TRBD2 matches at 11 bases. CDR3 length equals 16 residues. CDR1 is LNHDA and CDR2 is SQIVND in the germline V gene (reference sequence). The V gene end was trimmed by 5 bases and the J gene end by 7 bases; junction bases not matched to a gene: 10. The CDR3 DNA reads TGTGCCAGTAGTGCACGTAGTAGCGGGAGGGGGAACATTCAGTACTTC. Amino acids: CASSARSSGRGNIQYF. Full variable domain (rest looked up from reference TRBV19 and TRBJ2-4): DGGITQSPKYLFRKEGQNVTLSCEQNLNHDAMYWYRQDPGQGLRLIYYSQIVNDFQKGDIAEGYSVSREKKESFPLTVTSAQKNPTAFYLCASSARSSGRGNIQYFGAGTRLSVL.

This sequence joins TRBV5-1 and TRBJ2-1, with TRBD2 identical over 10 bases. CDR3 size: 16 residues. V dropped 2 bases and J dropped 7; count of bases not matched to a gene: 9. Germline CDR1 is SGHRS and CDR2 is YFSETQ. As DNA, the CDR3 is TGCGCCAGCAGCTTTCAGCTAGCGGGGGTTCAGAATGAGCAGTTCTTC. Protein sequence: CASSFQLAGVQNEQFF. Variable domain in full (rest from reference TRBV5-1 and TRBJ2-1): KAGVTQTPRYLIKTRGQQVTLSCSPISGHRSVSWYQQTPGQGLQFLFEYFSETQRNKGNFPGRFSGRQFSNSRSEMNVSTLELGDSALYLCASSFQLAGVQNEQFFGPGTRLTVL.

This clone has more than one count but fewer than ten. The chain combines TRBV10-3 with TRBJ2-1; possibly TRBD1 for D (5 bases). The germline V and J ends were trimmed by 2 bases and 6 bases, with 8 bases remaining between them. Germline CDR1 and CDR2: ENHRY and SYGVKD. This CDR3 has 13 residues. The chain's CDR3 is CAISEGAANEQFF. Written as DNA, the CDR3 is TGTGCCATCAGTGAGGGGGCTGCCAATGAGCAGTTCTTC.

The genes are TRBV7-8 and TRBJ2-3; D is possibly TRBD2 (6 bases). Germline-derived CDR1 and CDR2 are SGHVS and FQNEAQ. The CDR3 loop spans 14 amino acids. Trimming left V 4 bases short and J 2 bases short, with 10 bases between. CDR3 DNA sequence: TGTGCCAGCAGCTCCCGCGGGGTCACAGATACGCAGTATTTT. Translating gives CASSSRGVTDTQYF. Together with reference TRBV7-8 and TRBJ2-3, the CDR3 gives the full variable domain: GAGVSQSPRYKVAKRGQDVALRCDPISGHVSLFWYQQALGQGPEFLTYFQNEAQLDKSGLPSDRFFAERPEGSVSTLKIQRTQQEDSAVYLCASSSRGVTDTQYFGPGTRLTVL.

This chain links TRBV6-6 with TRBJ2-3; the D gene is possibly TRBD2 (5 bases). Germline CDR1 MNHNY, CDR2 SVGAGI (reference sequence). The CDR3 length is 15 residues. Trimming removed 6 bases at V and 6 bases at J, with 19 bases between. The CDR3 protein is CASRDLPGIMDTQYF. CDR3 nucleotide sequence: TGTGCCAGCAGGGACCTTCCGGGGATTATGGATACGCAGTATTTT.

This clone was seen once. The gene calls are TRBV9 and TRBJ2-2, with 11 bases that match TRBD2. This CDR3 region has 16 residues. Germline V CDR1 and CDR2: SGDLS, YYNGEE. Trimming took 0 bases from V and 4 from J; bases not matched to a gene: 2. The CDR3 sequence is CASSVVLAGGTGELFF. The CDR3 bases are TGTGCCAGCAGCGTAGTTCTAGCGGGGGGCACCGGGGAGCTGTTTTTT. Complete variable domain (other parts from reference TRBV9 and TRBJ2-2): DSGVTQTPKHLITATGQRVTLRCSPRSGDLSVYWYQQSLDQGLQFLIQYYNGEERAKGNILERFSAQQFPDLHSELNLSSLELGDSALYFCASSVVLAGGTGELFFGEGSRLTVL.

The chain combines TRBV27 with TRBJ2-2; 7 nucleotides align to TRBD2. Per the germline V gene, CDR1 is MNHEY and CDR2 is SMNVEV (reference sequence). The CDR3 covers 16 residues. J was trimmed by 5 bases and V by 8 bases; bases with no gene match: 14. This chain's CDR3 is CASSLSGGSPTGELFF. The CDR3 DNA reads as TGTGCCAGCTCCTTGTCTGGCGGGAGCCCGACCGGGGAGCTGTTTTTT.

As for this clone: This may come from a read error, since a much larger clone is one base off. V usage is TRBV3-1 (or the pseudogene TRBV3-2) and J usage is TRBJ2-4; 10 positions agree with TRBD2. This CDR3 comprises 18 residues. Germline values: CDR1 LGHDT, CDR2 YNNKEL (reference sequence). CDR3 in amino acids: CANSQGTSGAIAKNIQYF. CDR3 DNA: TGTGCCAACAGCCAAGGAACTAGCGGGGCCATAGCCAAAAACATTCAGTACTTC.

The chain couples TRBV7-6 to TRBJ2-3, with TRBD2 matching 7 bases. The CDR3 consists of 14 residues. Trimming cost V 5 bases and J 0 bases; bases outside gene matches: 2. Germline assignment: CDR1 SGHVS and CDR2 FNYEAQ. The CDR3 loop is CASSNGGSTDTQYF. CDR3 bases: TGTGCCAGCAGCAACGGGGGGAGCACAGATACGCAGTATTTT.

The chain joins TRBV19 to TRBJ2-2; 10 bases are a match to TRBD2. From germline, CDR1 is LNHDA and CDR2 SQIVND (reference sequence). The junction had 8 bases not matched to a gene; V was cut back by 2 bases and J by 5 bases. The CDR3 covers 17 residues. CDR3 region: CASSIPSLAGETGELFF. CDR3 sequence (DNA): TGTGCCAGTAGTATACCCTCCCTAGCGGGGGAGACCGGGGAGCTGTTTTTT.

The chain employs TRBV19 and TRBJ2-6; 8 bases map to TRBD1. The junction had 12 bases not matched to a gene; V was cut back by 3 bases and J by 2 bases. CDR3 length: 19 residues. Germline CDR1 reads LNHDA; CDR2 reads SQIVND (reference sequence). CDR3 sequence: CASSIGGVRGRAGANVLTF. In nucleotides, the CDR3 is TGTGCCAGTAGTATCGGAGGGGTCAGGGGGCGGGCTGGGGCCAACGTCCTGACTTTC.

In its sample, this clone was seen a few times. The chain recombines TRBV30 with TRBJ1-2; no definite D call. V was clipped by 0 bases and J by 4 bases, with 12 bases between them. CDR1 GTSNPN and CDR2 SVGIG come from the germline V gene (reference sequence). This CDR3 contains 14 residues. CDR3 sequence: CAWSVSWAAYGYTF. Written as DNA, the CDR3 is TGTGCCTGGAGTGTATCCTGGGCAGCCTATGGCTACACCTTC.

The chain couples TRBV19 to TRBJ2-1; the D is unclear. V was shortened by 8 bases and J by 8 bases, with 13 bases between the two germline ends. CDR1 LNHDA and CDR2 SQIVND come from the germline V gene (reference sequence). This CDR3 comprises 12 residues. Here the CDR3 DNA reads TGTGCCAGTGACATTGCAGGCCATGAGCAGTTCTTC. It translates to CASDIAGHEQFF.

The chain carries TRBV27 and TRBJ1-4, with D perhaps TRBD1 (5 bases). The CDR3 is 13 residues long. Trimming shortened V by 4 bases and J by 7 bases, and 10 bases separated the two germline ends. Germline lookup yields CDR1 MNHEY and CDR2 SMNVEV (reference sequence). CDR3 DNA: TGTGCCAGCAGTTCCAGGGAAATTGAAAAACTGTTTTTT. Encoded protein: CASSSREIEKLFF. Full variable domain (rest looked up from reference TRBV27 and TRBJ1-4): EAQVTQNPRYLITVTGKKLTVTCSQNMNHEYMSWYRQDPGLGLRQIYYSMNVEVTDKGDVPEGYKVSRKEKRNFPLILESPSPNQTSLYFCASSSREIEKLFFGSGTQLSVL.

The count of this clone is one. The chain employs TRBV3-1 (or the pseudogene TRBV3-2) and TRBJ1-2; perhaps TRBD1 as D (5 bases). V gave up 2 bases and J gave up 5 bases, with 15 bases separating them. Germline-derived CDR1 and CDR2 are LGHDT and YNNKEL (reference sequence). The CDR3 extends over 15 amino acids. The CDR3 nucleotides are TGTGCCAGCAGCCAAACATCACCGACAGAGTATGGCTACACCTTC. Encoded protein: CASSQTSPTEYGYTF.

V gene TRBV27 combines with J gene TRBJ1-5; 11 bases are a match to TRBD1. Unmatched junction bases numbered 12, after V lost 7 bases and J lost 4 bases. The CDR3 is 17 residues long. Looked up from germline, CDR1 is MNHEY and CDR2 is SMNVEV (reference sequence). The CDR3 spells CASKGQGATLINQPQHF. Here the CDR3 DNA reads TGTGCCAGCAAAGGACAGGGGGCGACCCTGATTAATCAGCCCCAGCATTTT.

The chain carries TRBV5-6 and TRBJ2-7; 7 bases agree with TRBD2. J gave up 3 bases and V 1 base, and 4 bases lay outside the gene matches. The length of the CDR3 is 14 residues. Germline CDR1 is SGHDT and CDR2 is YYEEEE. The CDR3, as DNA: TGTGCCAGCAGCTTGCGCGGGAGATACTACGAGCAGTACTTC. As protein: CASSLRGRYYEQYF.

The CDR3 reads CASILDRDFNQPQHF. Written as DNA, the CDR3 is TGTGCCAGCATCCTAGACAGGGACTTTAATCAGCCCCAGCATTTT. V is TRBV6-6 and J is TRBJ1-5, with 7 positions matching TRBD1. This CDR3 spans 15 amino acids. Trimming at V came to 7 bases and at J to 4 bases, leaving 10 bases not matched to a gene. Germline CDR1 reads MNHNY; CDR2 reads SVGAGI (reference sequence).

This clone is a singleton in its sample. The V and J genes are TRBV5-1 and TRBJ2-1; D is perhaps TRBD2 (5 bases). The CDR3 runs to 14 residues. The germline V gene encodes CDR1 SGHRS and CDR2 YFSETQ. V shed 0 bases and J shed 6 bases, with 10 bases lying between them. CDR3 sequence: CASSLGQAGNEQFF. The CDR3 DNA reads as TGCGCCAGCAGCTTGGGGCAGGCGGGCAATGAGCAGTTCTTC.

The chain combines TRBV7-6 with TRBJ1-5; 10 bases align to TRBD1. From germline, CDR1 is SGHVS and CDR2 FNYEAQ. J was trimmed by 6 bases and V by 6 bases; bases with no gene match: 8. The CDR3 has 15 amino acids. CDR3 nucleotides: TGTGCCAGCAGTGCCGACAGGGGGCTTGGTCAGCCCCAGCATTTT. Amino acid sequence: CASSADRGLGQPQHF.

J is TRBJ1-5 and V is TRBV6-1; 7 bases map to TRBD1. This CDR3 is built from 14 residues. CDR1 and CDR2 from the germline V gene are MNHNS and SASEGT. V lost 2 bases, J lost 9 bases, and 7 bases stayed unmatched. CDR3 coding DNA: TGTGCCAGCAGTGAAACAACAGGGGTACGGCCCCAGCATTTT. This gives the protein CASSETTGVRPQHF.

In nucleotides, the CDR3 is TGTGCCAGCAGCTTGGGGGGTAGCGGGAGTATGAGAGATACGCAGTATTTT. Translated, it gives CASSLGGSGSMRDTQYF. V gene TRBV5-4 combines with J gene TRBJ2-3, with 9 bases fitting TRBD2. Germline CDR1 reads SGHNT; CDR2 reads YYREEE (reference sequence). CDR3 length: 17 amino acids. The V gene end was trimmed by 0 bases and the J gene end by 5 bases; junction bases not matched to a gene: 10.

This clone is medium-sized in the sample. V usage is TRBV13 and J usage is TRBJ2-7; unclear D gene. V dropped 0 bases and J dropped 1 base, with 10 bases sitting between them. Germline V gene data show CDR1 as PRHDT and CDR2 as FYEKMQ (reference sequence). The length of the CDR3 is 15 residues. CDR3 coding DNA: TGTGCCAGCAGCTTAGGGGCCACCTTTTCCTACGAGCAGTACTTC. Its protein is CASSLGATFSYEQYF.

The rearrangement joins TRBV19 to TRBJ1-3; D is undetermined. Trimming pared 7 bases from V and 3 bases from J, leaving 13 bases between. Looked up from germline, CDR1 is LNHDA and CDR2 is SQIVND (reference sequence). The CDR3 sequence is 14 residues long. CDR3 region: CASTQVWNGNTIYF. The CDR3 nucleotides are TGTGCCAGTACGCAGGTGTGGAATGGAAACACCATATATTTT.

CDR3 residues: CASTDGQGNQPQHF. The CDR3 DNA reads as TGTGCCAGCACCGACGGACAGGGCAATCAGCCCCAGCATTTT. The V gene is TRBV6-5, the J gene TRBJ1-5, with 7 positions matching TRBD1. The germline V gene has CDR1 MNHEY and CDR2 SVGAGI. V lost 7 bases and J lost 2; bases outside the gene matches: 5. CDR3 size: 14 residues.

The rearrangement links TRBV5-1 to TRBJ2-3; the D gene is possibly TRBD2 (5 bases). Trimming removed 1 base from V and 2 bases from J, with 14 bases in between. In germline, CDR1 is SGHRS, CDR2 YFSETQ. This CDR3 region has 16 residues. This CDR3 is CASSLTSGPTTDTQYF. The CDR3 bases are TGCGCCAGCAGCTTGACCAGCGGACCTACCACAGATACGCAGTATTTT.

This chain connects TRBV28 to TRBJ2-7; D is perhaps TRBD1 (7 bases). Germline loops: CDR1 MDHEN, CDR2 SYDVKM. V shed 4 bases and J shed 4 bases, with 20 bases lying between them. This CDR3 is built from 16 residues. The CDR3 sequence: CASSSRGGRGAYEQYF. The CDR3 DNA reads as TGTGCCAGCAGTTCCCGTGGGGGCAGGGGGGCTTACGAGCAGTACTTC. Supplemented by reference TRBV28 and TRBJ2-7, the full variable domain reads DVKVTQSSRYLVKRTGEKVFLECVQDMDHENMFWYRQDPGLGLRLIYFSYDVKMKEKGDIPEGYSVSREKKERFSLILESASTNQTSMYLCASSSRGGRGAYEQYFGPGTRLTVT.